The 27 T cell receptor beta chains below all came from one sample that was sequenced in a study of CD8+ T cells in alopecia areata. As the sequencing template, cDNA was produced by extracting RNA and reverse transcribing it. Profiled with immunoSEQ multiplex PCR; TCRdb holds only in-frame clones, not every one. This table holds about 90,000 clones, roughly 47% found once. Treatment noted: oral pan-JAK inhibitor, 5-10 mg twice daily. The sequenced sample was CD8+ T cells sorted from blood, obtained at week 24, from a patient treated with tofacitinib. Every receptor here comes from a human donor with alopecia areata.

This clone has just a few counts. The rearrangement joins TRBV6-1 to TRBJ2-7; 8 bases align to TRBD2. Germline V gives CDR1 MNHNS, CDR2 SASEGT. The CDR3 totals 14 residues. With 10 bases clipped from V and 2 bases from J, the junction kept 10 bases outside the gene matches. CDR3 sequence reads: CATLEERGPYEQYF. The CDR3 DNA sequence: TGTGCCACCCTGGAGGAGCGGGGGCCCTACGAGCAGTACTTC.

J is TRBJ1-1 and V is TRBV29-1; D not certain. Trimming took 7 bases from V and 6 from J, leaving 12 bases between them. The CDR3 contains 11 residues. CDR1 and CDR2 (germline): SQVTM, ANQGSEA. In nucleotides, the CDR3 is TGCAGCGCGAACACCGGGGCTGAAGCTTTCTTT. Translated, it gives CSANTGAEAFF.

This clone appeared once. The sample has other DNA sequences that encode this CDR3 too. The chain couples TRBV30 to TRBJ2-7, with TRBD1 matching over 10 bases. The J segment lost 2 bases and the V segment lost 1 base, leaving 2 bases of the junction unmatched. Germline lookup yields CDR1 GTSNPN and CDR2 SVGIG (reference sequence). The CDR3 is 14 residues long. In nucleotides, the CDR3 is TGTGCCTGGAGTGGGGGGACAGGGGCCTACGAGCAGTACTTC. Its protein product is CAWSGGTGAYEQYF.

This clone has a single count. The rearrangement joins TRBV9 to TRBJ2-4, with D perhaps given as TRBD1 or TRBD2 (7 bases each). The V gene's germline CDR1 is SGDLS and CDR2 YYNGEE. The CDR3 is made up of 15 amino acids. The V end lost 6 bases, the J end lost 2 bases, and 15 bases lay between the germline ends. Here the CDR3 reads CASTPGGGSKNIQYF. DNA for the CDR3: TGTGCCAGCACCCCAGGGGGAGGGTCCAAAAACATTCAGTACTTC.

The CDR3 is CASSPERPSDEQYF. Here the CDR3 DNA reads TGCGCCAGCAGCCCCGAGCGGCCTTCGGACGAGCAGTACTTC. The chain links TRBV4-1 to TRBJ2-7; D may be TRBD2 (5 bases). The CDR3 extends over 14 amino acids. Trimming took 4 bases from V and 5 from J, leaving 15 bases between them. CDR1 is MGHRA, CDR2 YSYEKL, per germline.

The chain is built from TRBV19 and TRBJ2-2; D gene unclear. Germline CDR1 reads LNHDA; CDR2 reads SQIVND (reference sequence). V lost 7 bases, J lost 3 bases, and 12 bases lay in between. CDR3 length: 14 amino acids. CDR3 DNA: TGTGCCAGTATGGGTACGCGGTACACCGGGGAGCTGTTTTTT. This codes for CASMGTRYTGELFF.

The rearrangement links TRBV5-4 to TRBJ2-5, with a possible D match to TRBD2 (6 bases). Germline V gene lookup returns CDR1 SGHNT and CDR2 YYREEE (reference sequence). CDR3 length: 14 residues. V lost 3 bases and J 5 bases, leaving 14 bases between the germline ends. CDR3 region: CASSSRGVGETQYF. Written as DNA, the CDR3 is TGTGCCAGCAGCTCCCGCGGGGTCGGCGAGACCCAGTACTTC.

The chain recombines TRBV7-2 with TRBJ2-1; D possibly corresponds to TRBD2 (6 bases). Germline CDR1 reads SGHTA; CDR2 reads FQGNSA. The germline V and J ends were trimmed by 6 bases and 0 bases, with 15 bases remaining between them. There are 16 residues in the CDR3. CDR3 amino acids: CASRALAFSSYNEQFF. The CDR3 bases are TGTGCCAGCAGAGCTCTAGCGTTTAGCTCCTACAATGAGCAGTTCTTC.

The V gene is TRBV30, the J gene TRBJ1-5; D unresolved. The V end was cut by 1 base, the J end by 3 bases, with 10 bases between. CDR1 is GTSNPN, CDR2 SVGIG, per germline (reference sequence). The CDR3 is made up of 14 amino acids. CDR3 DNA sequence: TGTGCCTGGAGTGGAACGTCGAACAATCAGCCCCAGCATTTT. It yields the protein CAWSGTSNNQPQHF.

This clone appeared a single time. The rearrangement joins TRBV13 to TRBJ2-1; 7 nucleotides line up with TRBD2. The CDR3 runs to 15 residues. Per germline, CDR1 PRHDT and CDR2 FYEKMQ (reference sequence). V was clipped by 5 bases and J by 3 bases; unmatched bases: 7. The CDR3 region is CASSPIGEGYNEQFF. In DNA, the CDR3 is TGTGCCAGCAGCCCCATAGGGGAGGGCTACAATGAGCAGTTCTTC.

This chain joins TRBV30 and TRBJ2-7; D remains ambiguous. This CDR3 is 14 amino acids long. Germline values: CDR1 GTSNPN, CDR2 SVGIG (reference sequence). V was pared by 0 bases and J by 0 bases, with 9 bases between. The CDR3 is CAWSVPRSSYEQYF. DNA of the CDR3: TGTGCCTGGAGTGTACCTAGGAGCTCCTACGAGCAGTACTTC.

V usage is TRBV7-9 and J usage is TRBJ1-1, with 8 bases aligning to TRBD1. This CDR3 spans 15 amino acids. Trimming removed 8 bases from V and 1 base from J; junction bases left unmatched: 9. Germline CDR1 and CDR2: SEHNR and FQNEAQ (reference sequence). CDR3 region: CASEITRGRNTEAFF. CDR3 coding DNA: TGTGCCAGCGAAATTACCAGGGGGCGGAACACTGAAGCTTTCTTT.

CDR3 bases: TGTGCCAGCAGCGCCGCTGAATGGTCTACCAGACGGGGCTACACCTTC. Protein product: CASSAAEWSTRRGYTF. This sequence joins TRBV11-2 and TRBJ1-2, with D unresolved. CDR1 and CDR2 from the germline V gene are SGHAT and FQNNGV. V shed 5 bases and J shed 8 bases, with 24 bases lying between them. The CDR3 loop spans 16 amino acids.

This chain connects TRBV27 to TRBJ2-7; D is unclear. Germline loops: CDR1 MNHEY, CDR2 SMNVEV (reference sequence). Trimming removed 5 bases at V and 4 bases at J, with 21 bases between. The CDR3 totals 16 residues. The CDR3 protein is CASSLTWARLVYEQYF. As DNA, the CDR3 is TGTGCCAGCAGTCTCACCTGGGCCCGCCTTGTATACGAGCAGTACTTC.

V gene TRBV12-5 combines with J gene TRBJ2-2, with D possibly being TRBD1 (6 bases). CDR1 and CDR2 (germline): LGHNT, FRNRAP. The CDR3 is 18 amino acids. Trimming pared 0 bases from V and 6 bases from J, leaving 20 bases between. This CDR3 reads CASGLVLSGQQGPGELFF. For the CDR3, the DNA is TGTGCTAGTGGTTTGGTACTGTCTGGTCAACAGGGCCCCGGGGAGCTGTTTTTT.

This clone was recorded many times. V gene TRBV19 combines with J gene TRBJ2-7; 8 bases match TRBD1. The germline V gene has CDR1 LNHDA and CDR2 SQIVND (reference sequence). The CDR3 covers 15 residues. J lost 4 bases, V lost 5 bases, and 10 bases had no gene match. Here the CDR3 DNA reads TGTGCCAGTAGTCTTCGGGACAGGCCTTCTTACGAGCAGTACTTC. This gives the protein CASSLRDRPSYEQYF.

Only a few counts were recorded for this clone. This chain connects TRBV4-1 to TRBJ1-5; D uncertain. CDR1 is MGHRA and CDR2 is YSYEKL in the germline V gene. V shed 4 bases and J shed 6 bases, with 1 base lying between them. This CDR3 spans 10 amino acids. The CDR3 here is CASSPQPQHF. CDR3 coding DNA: TGCGCCAGCAGCCCTCAGCCCCAGCATTTT.

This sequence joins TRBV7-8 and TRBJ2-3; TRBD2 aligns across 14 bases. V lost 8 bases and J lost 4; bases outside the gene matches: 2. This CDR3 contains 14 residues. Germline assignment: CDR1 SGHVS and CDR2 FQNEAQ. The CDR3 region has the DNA TGTGCCAGCGGGACTAGCGGGAGATCAGATACGCAGTATTTT. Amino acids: CASGTSGRSDTQYF.

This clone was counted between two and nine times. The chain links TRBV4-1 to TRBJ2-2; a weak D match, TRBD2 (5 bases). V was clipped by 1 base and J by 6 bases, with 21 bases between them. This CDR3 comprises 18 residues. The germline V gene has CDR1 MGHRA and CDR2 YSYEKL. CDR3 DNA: TGCGCCAGCAGCCAAGCCCCCGCTTCAAGGGCGAGGGCCGGGGAGCTGTTTTTT. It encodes CASSQAPASRARAGELFF.

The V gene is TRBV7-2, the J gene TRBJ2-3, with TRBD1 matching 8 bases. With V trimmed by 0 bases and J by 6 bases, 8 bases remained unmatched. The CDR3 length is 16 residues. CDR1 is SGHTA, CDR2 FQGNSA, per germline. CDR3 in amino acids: CASSLAQGQGADTQYF. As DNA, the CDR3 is TGTGCCAGCAGCTTAGCGCAGGGGCAGGGGGCCGATACGCAGTATTTT.

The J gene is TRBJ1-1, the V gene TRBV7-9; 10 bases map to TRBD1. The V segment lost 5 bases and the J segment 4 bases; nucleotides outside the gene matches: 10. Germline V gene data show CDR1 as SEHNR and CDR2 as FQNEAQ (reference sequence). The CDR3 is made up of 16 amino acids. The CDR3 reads CASSKPGTGVGTEAFF. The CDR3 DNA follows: TGTGCCAGCAGCAAACCCGGGACAGGGGTGGGCACTGAAGCTTTCTTT.

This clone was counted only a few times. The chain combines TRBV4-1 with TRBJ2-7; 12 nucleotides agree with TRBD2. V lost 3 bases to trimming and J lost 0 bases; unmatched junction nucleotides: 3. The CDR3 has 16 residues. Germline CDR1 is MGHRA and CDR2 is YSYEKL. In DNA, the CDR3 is TGCGCCAGCAGCCACCGGACTAGCGGGAACTCCTACGAGCAGTACTTC. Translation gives CASSHRTSGNSYEQYF.

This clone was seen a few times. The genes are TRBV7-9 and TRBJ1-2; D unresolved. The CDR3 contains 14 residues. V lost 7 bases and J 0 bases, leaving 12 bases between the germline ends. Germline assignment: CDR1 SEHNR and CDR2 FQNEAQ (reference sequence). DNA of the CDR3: TGTGCCAGCACCCATACGGGCACTAACTATGGCTACACCTTC. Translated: CASTHTGTNYGYTF.

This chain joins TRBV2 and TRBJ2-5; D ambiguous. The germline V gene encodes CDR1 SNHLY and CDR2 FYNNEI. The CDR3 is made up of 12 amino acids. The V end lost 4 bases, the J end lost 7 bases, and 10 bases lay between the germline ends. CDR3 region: CASSGMDGTQYF. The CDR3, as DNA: TGTGCCAGCAGTGGTATGGACGGGACCCAGTACTTC. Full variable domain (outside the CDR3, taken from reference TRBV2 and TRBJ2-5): EPEVTQTPSHQVTQMGQEVILRCVPISNHLYFYWYRQILGQKVEFLVSFYNNEISEKSEIFDDQFSVERPDGSNFTLKIRSTKLEDSAMYFCASSGMDGTQYFGPGTRLLVL.

CDR3 loop: CAWSVRGILYEQYF. The DNA for the CDR3 is TGTGCCTGGAGTGTAAGAGGGATTCTATACGAGCAGTACTTC. V usage is TRBV30 and J usage is TRBJ2-7; possible D gene TRBD2, 5 bases. Germline values: CDR1 GTSNPN, CDR2 SVGIG (reference sequence). V dropped 0 bases and J dropped 4 bases, with 13 bases sitting between them. This CDR3 comprises 14 residues.

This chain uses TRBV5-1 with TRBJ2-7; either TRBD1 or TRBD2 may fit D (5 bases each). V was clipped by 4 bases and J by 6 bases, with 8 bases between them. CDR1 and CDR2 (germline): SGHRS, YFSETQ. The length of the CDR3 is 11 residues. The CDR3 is CASSGGSEQYF. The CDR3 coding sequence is TGCGCCAGCAGCGGGGGATCCGAGCAGTACTTC.

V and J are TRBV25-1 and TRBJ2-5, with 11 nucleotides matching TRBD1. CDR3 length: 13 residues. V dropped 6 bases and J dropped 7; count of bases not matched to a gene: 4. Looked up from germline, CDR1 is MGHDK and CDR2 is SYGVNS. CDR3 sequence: CASSAGTGGTQYF. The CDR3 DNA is TGTGCCAGCAGCGCCGGGACAGGGGGGACCCAGTACTTC.